A selection of T cell receptor beta chains follows, all from one sample in a study of blood T cell repertoires in COVID-19. TCRdb keeps only in-frame clones here, not all; method: immunoSEQ multiplex PCR. The data show roughly 220,000 clones, around 83% seen once. The specimen sequenced was peripheral blood. These TCRs come from a woman of 80 years or more with COVID-19, enrolled during active disease. Both conserved end residues are part of each CDR3. The order of the fields is clone size, V gene, J gene, D gene, CDR3 protein, CDR3 DNA. A D gene is named only where the DNA matches it firmly. Size tells how often a clone was seen (once, few, many) or the class of an expanded clone, and some rows leave it out.

>-|TRBV3-1/TRBV3-2|TRBJ2-1|TRBD2
CASSPIPSGRYNEQFF
TGTGCCAGCAGCCCTATCCCTAGCGGCCGCTACAATGAGCAGTTCTTC
>-|TRBV19|TRBJ1-4|-
CASTSGQLGEKLFF
TGTGCCAGTACCAGCGGCCAGCTAGGAGAAAAACTGTTTTTT
>-|TRBV18|TRBJ1-1|TRBD1
CASSPARDREAFF
TGTGCCAGCTCCCCGGCCCGGGACAGAGAAGCTTTCTTT
>-|TRBV6-5|TRBJ1-5|-
CASRWDIGNQPQHF
TGTGCCAGCAGATGGGACATCGGCAATCAGCCCCAGCATTTT
>-|TRBV18|TRBJ1-1|-
CASGTNTEAFF
TGTGCCAGCGGGACTAACACTGAAGCTTTCTTT
>-|TRBV18|TRBJ2-7|-
CASSPPTFSYEQYF
TGTGCCAGCTCACCACCTACATTCTCCTACGAGCAGTACTTC
>few|TRBV7-2|TRBJ1-5|-
CASSRNMNQPQHF
TGTGCCAGCAGTCGTAACATGAATCAGCCCCAGCATTTT
>-|TRBV18|TRBJ2-3|-
CASSWGRPSTDTQYF
TGTGCCAGCTCATGGGGCAGACCTAGCACAGATACGCAGTATTTT
>-|TRBV10-3|TRBJ1-1|-
CAISESQYRVSGTEAFF
TGTGCCATCAGTGAGTCGCAGTACCGGGTCTCCGGCACTGAAGCTTTCTTT
>-|TRBV30|TRBJ1-5|-
CAWSLGSEAQPQHF
TGTGCCTGGAGTCTTGGGTCTGAGGCGCAGCCCCAGCATTTT
>few|TRBV6-5|TRBJ2-1|-
CASSYFTAGVGNEQFF
TGTGCCAGCAGTTACTTTACGGCAGGGGTAGGGAATGAGCAGTTCTTC
>-|TRBV2|TRBJ2-1|-
CASRMVAEQFF
TGTGCCAGCAGAATGGTAGCTGAGCAGTTCTTC
>few|TRBV6-1|TRBJ1-5|-
CASSDRGLWPQHF
TGTGCCAGCAGTGACAGGGGACTATGGCCCCAGCATTTT
>-|TRBV7-9|TRBJ2-1|-
CASSLARQIDEQFF
TGTGCCAGCAGCTTAGCGAGGCAGATCGATGAGCAGTTCTTC
>-|TRBV3-1/TRBV3-2|TRBJ2-5|TRBD2
CASSQLKQRDPKETQYF
TGTGCCAGCAGCCAACTGAAGCAGCGGGACCCTAAAGAGACCCAGTACTTC
>-|TRBV5-4|TRBJ2-7|-
CASSLDLAVYEQYF
TGTGCCAGCAGCTTGGACTTAGCCGTCTACGAGCAGTACTTC
>-|TRBV19|TRBJ2-3|TRBD2
CASIPRAGVKDTQYF
TGTGCCAGTATCCCGAGAGCGGGAGTAAAAGATACGCAGTATTTT
>-|TRBV18|TRBJ1-5|TRBD1
CASSQLPGQGTDQPQHF
TGTGCCAGCTCACAACTTCCGGGACAGGGAACGGATCAGCCCCAGCATTTT
>-|TRBV28|TRBJ2-1|TRBD2
CASSLSGIAYNEQFF
TGTGCCAGCAGTTTAAGCGGGATCGCCTACAATGAGCAGTTCTTC
>-|TRBV5-1|TRBJ2-1|TRBD2
CASSFSGTSGSSYNEQFF
TGCGCCAGCAGTTTCTCGGGGACTAGCGGGAGCTCCTACAATGAGCAGTTCTTC
>-|TRBV7-2|TRBJ2-3|-
CASSLEGLPYTQYF
TGTGCCAGCAGCTTAGAGGGACTCCCTTATACGCAGTATTTT
>-|TRBV20-1|TRBJ1-4|-
CSASRIGQGNEKLFF
TGCAGTGCTAGTCGTATCGGGCAGGGTAATGAAAAACTGTTTTTT
>-|TRBV18|TRBJ2-2|-
CASSPELAVGGELFF
TGTGCCAGCTCACCTGAACTAGCTGTGGGCGGGGAGCTGTTTTTT
>-|TRBV7-9|TRBJ2-7|-
CASSLTGGNEQYF
TGTGCCAGCAGCTTAACCGGAGGGAACGAGCAGTACTTC
>once|TRBV5-1|TRBJ2-6|-
CASSPWTDFPSGANVLTF
TGCGCCAGCAGCCCATGGACAGATTTCCCCTCTGGGGCCAACGTCCTGACTTTC
>-|TRBV29-1|TRBJ2-7|-
CSVESAIGGYEQYF
TGCAGCGTTGAGAGTGCGATCGGGGGCTACGAGCAGTACTTC
>many|TRBV5-6|TRBJ2-5|-
CASSYPRGIQETQYF
TGTGCCAGCAGCTACCCGAGGGGGATCCAAGAGACCCAGTACTTC
>-|TRBV28|TRBJ2-3|TRBD1
CASSTGTGFGRADTQYF
TGTGCCAGCAGTACCGGGACAGGGTTCGGCCGGGCAGATACGCAGTATTTT
>few|TRBV19|TRBJ1-2|TRBD1
CASSLRQGGNYGYTF
TGTGCCAGTAGTCTGAGACAGGGGGGAAACTATGGCTACACCTTC
>-|TRBV18|TRBJ2-7|TRBD1
CASSPWGQAYEQYF
TGTGCCAGCTCACCATGGGGACAGGCCTACGAGCAGTACTTC
>once|TRBV6-1|TRBJ1-2|TRBD1
CASSEPRGQVYGYTF
TGTGCCAGCAGTGAACCACGGGGACAGGTCTATGGCTACACCTTC
>-|TRBV25-1|TRBJ1-2|TRBD1
CASRGLSSGQGYGYTF
TGTGCCAGCAGGGGCCTCAGTTCGGGACAGGGCTATGGCTACACCTTC
>-|TRBV5-1|TRBJ2-3|TRBD2
CASSPPSGASTDTQYF
TGCGCCAGCAGCCCCCCGAGCGGGGCCAGCACAGATACGCAGTATTTT
>-|TRBV15|TRBJ2-7|-
CATSRSGTSDEQYF
TGTGCCACCAGCAGATCCGGGACAAGCGACGAGCAGTACTTC
>-|TRBV9|TRBJ1-1|-
CASSGPGEGTEAFF
TGTGCCAGCAGCGGTCCGGGGGAGGGGACTGAAGCTTTCTTT
>-|TRBV6-5|TRBJ2-1|TRBD2
CASSLTSGSYNEQFF
TGTGCCAGCAGCCTAACTAGCGGGAGTTACAATGAGCAGTTCTTC
>-|TRBV6-5|TRBJ1-4|TRBD1
CASSYSQGTVREKLFF
TGTGCCAGCAGTTACTCCCAGGGGACAGTCAGGGAAAAACTGTTTTTT
>-|TRBV19|TRBJ2-2|TRBD2
CASSGVAGGGELFF
TGTGCCAGTAGTGGAGTAGCGGGAGGGGGGGAGCTGTTTTTT
>-|TRBV6-5|TRBJ2-3|TRBD2
CASSFGTRGLDTQYF
TGTGCCAGCAGTTTCGGGACTAGGGGTTTGGATACGCAGTATTTT
>few|TRBV7-9|TRBJ1-2|-
CASSPLGGGNYGYTF
TGTGCCAGCAGCCCCCTGGGGGGAGGTAACTATGGCTACACCTTC
>-|TRBV9|TRBJ2-1|TRBD2
CASSASGGAFNEQFF
TGTGCCAGCAGCGCAAGCGGGGGGGCTTTCAATGAGCAGTTCTTC
>-|TRBV12-3/TRBV12-4|TRBJ2-1|-
CASRRDIYNEQFF
TGTGCCAGCAGACGGGACATATACAATGAGCAGTTCTTC
>-|TRBV7-2|TRBJ1-6|-
CASRLRGLSNSPLHF
TGTGCCAGCCGTCTTCGGGGGTTAAGCAATTCACCCCTCCACTTT
>-|TRBV7-2|TRBJ2-3|-
CASSLVSRRDTQYF
TGTGCCAGCAGCTTAGTTAGCCGAAGAGATACGCAGTATTTT
>-|TRBV7-9|TRBJ2-5|TRBD2
CASSLYSGEETQYF
TGTGCCAGCAGCTTATACAGCGGGGAAGAGACCCAGTACTTC
>-|TRBV3-1/TRBV3-2|TRBJ2-5|TRBD2
CASSHYSSGGFQETQYF
TGTGCCAGCAGCCATTATTCTAGCGGGGGATTCCAAGAGACCCAGTACTTC
>-|TRBV11-3|TRBJ2-5|-
CASSLDGSSHTETQYF
TGTGCCAGCAGCTTAGATGGGAGCAGCCACACAGAGACCCAGTACTTC
>-|TRBV9|TRBJ2-7|TRBD1
CASSVIGWDRGSYEQYF
TGTGCCAGCAGCGTCATAGGGTGGGACAGGGGCTCCTACGAGCAGTACTTC
>once|TRBV5-1|TRBJ1-5|-
CASSLDRGTQPQHF
TGCGCCAGCAGCTTGGACCGCGGAACGCAGCCCCAGCATTTT
>once|TRBV5-1|TRBJ1-1|-
CASTLGGGNTEAFF
TGCGCCAGCACCCTAGGAGGTGGGAACACTGAAGCTTTCTTT
>-|TRBV6-5|TRBJ1-6|TRBD1
CASSSGTGSPLHF
TGTGCCAGCAGTTCAGGGACAGGCTCACCCCTCCACTTT
>-|TRBV19|TRBJ1-5|TRBD1
CASIGTGSRRQPQHF
TGTGCCAGTATTGGGACAGGGTCGCGGCGTCAGCCCCAGCATTTT
>-|TRBV5-1|TRBJ2-2|TRBD2
CASSPSSTSGTGELFF
TGCGCCAGCAGCCCGTCGTCGACTAGCGGGACCGGGGAGCTGTTTTTT
>-|TRBV16|TRBJ2-1|TRBD2
CASSQSKASGSYNEQFF
TGTGCCAGCAGCCAATCGAAGGCTAGCGGCTCCTACAATGAGCAGTTCTTC
>-|TRBV12-3/TRBV12-4|TRBJ2-4|-
CASSLHQGNIQYF
TGTGCCAGCAGTCTCCATCAGGGGAACATTCAGTACTTC